This T cell receptor (beta chain) was sequenced for a study of blood T cell repertoires in COVID-19. This clone came up once. V dropped 7 bases and J dropped 2; count of bases not matched to a gene: 6. This CDR3 is 14 amino acids long. Germline V gene lookup returns CDR1 ENHRY and CDR2 SYGVKD. Clones were sequenced by immunoSEQ multiplex PCR, and TCRdb holds only the in-frame ones, with some missing. The sample lists 35,000 to 50,000 clones, approximately 88% occurring once. The clonotype comes from a middle-aged man with active or convalescent COVID-19. V and J are TRBV10-3 and TRBJ1-2; TRBD1 matches 8 bases. Sequencing was performed on peripheral blood. In nucleotides, the CDR3 is TGTGCCATCACCACGGGACAGGAAAACTATGGCTACACCTTC. Amino acids: CAITTGQENYGYTF.